These T cell receptor beta chains were read from a single sample in a study of T cell responses to AZD1222 COVID-19 vaccine. Using immunoSEQ multiplex PCR, the repertoire was profiled, and TCRdb retains in-frame clones only, with some absent. Of 140,000 to 150,000 clones in the sample, roughly 93% were seen once. The sample consisted of peripheral blood, taken 28 days after the second AZD1222 dose. The receptors come from an adult who received the AZD1222 COVID-19 vaccine. The conserved cysteine and the conserved F or W are not part of the CDR3 here.

v_call	j_call	cdr3_aa
TRBV2	TRBJ2-5	ASSLVQETQY
TRBV6-2/TRBV6-3	TRBJ1-2	ASSYSDRNYGYT
TRBV5-6	TRBJ2-1	ASSLVLAGRTYNEQF
TRBV12-3/TRBV12-4	TRBJ2-3	ASSLSTDTQY
TRBV9	TRBJ1-2	ASSVRDTRGNYGYT
TRBV7-9	TRBJ2-5	ASSLAIPETQY
TRBV7-2	TRBJ2-7	ASSLTEQRLQYEQY
TRBV19	TRBJ1-1	ASSRAGTPNTEAF
TRBV7-3	TRBJ2-1	ASSPYNEQF
TRBV13	TRBJ2-7	ASSFHKPYEQY
TRBV18	TRBJ1-5	ASSPQVNQPQH
TRBV7-9	TRBJ1-4	ASSSRTGGNEKLF
TRBV12-3/TRBV12-4	TRBJ1-1	ASSLSAGGRAF
TRBV7-9	TRBJ1-4	ASSLAGPEKLF
TRBV5-4	TRBJ2-7	ASSLSFAGDDEQY
TRBV2	TRBJ1-5	ASRKSGDEQPQH
TRBV29-1	TRBJ1-1	SVEVQGLNTEAF
TRBV15	TRBJ2-1	ATSRIAGRSRNEQF
TRBV19	TRBJ1-5	ASRKTGDHQPQH
TRBV11-3	TRBJ2-3	ASSLGGTDTQY
TRBV7-2	TRBJ1-2	ASSLGHQANYGYT
TRBV29-1	TRBJ2-1	SVAWHLLGYDEQF
TRBV18	TRBJ1-2	ASSPPGGGQTYGYT
TRBV5-4	TRBJ2-7	ASSSLAGGPHEQY
TRBV5-1	TRBJ2-7	ASSLGQGIFYEQY
TRBV3-1/TRBV3-2	TRBJ1-2	ASSRGVYYGYT
TRBV11-2	TRBJ2-1	ASRYDSYNEQF
TRBV19	TRBJ1-2	ASSNLGTGRGYT
TRBV7-6	TRBJ1-1	ASSLALDQNTEAF
TRBV4-1	TRBJ1-2	ASSQVGGNYGYT
TRBV19	TRBJ2-7	ASKYQDSNYEQY
TRBV1	TRBJ1-1	TSSQDLLRDTEAF
TRBV7-3	TRBJ2-1	ASSLRGLEATVNEQF
TRBV6-5	TRBJ2-1	ASSSTTTGRQQF
TRBV6-8	TRBJ2-5	ASSYSRGGPQETQY
TRBV29-1	TRBJ1-1	SVEMSGMKHTEAF
TRBV11-2	TRBJ1-6	ASSLTRFNSPLH
TRBV3-1/TRBV3-2	TRBJ2-7	ASSRKGFLHEQY
TRBV3-1/TRBV3-2	TRBJ1-2	ASSQAAAGHGYT
TRBV19	TRBJ1-5	ASSVGALGNQPQH
TRBV7-9	TRBJ2-7	ASSGDAGEQY
TRBV5-1	TRBJ2-1	ASSLAPRDRGNEQF
TRBV5-6	TRBJ2-7	ASRQTGTSAYEQY
TRBV19	TRBJ1-2	ASNREGAGGYT
TRBV4-1	TRBJ2-1	ASSQDPYSSTGQF
TRBV24-1	TRBJ2-1	ATSDSGTGAYNEQF